The 31 T cell receptor beta chains below all came from one sample that was sequenced in a study of cytomegalovirus exposure and HLA in healthy donors. Only in-frame clones appear in the TCRdb table, and some are missing; sequencing was by immunoSEQ multiplex PCR. This repertoire shows around 56,000 clones, 80% to 90% found once; its top ten account for approximately 15%. Sequencing was performed on PBMCs. The receptors derive from a woman in her late teens or twenties in good health and CMV-seronegative.

This chain links TRBV28 with TRBJ1-5; 8 bases align to TRBD1. The germline CDR1 and CDR2 sequences are MDHEN and SYDVKM. The junction had 10 bases not matched to a gene; V was cut back by 6 bases and J by 3 bases. The CDR3 loop spans 16 amino acids. The DNA for the CDR3 is TGTGCCAGCAGGGTCGCCGGGACAGGCTACAATCAGCCCCAGCATTTT. Translated, it gives CASRVAGTGYNQPQHF.

The chain couples TRBV18 to TRBJ1-2, with 8 nucleotides matching TRBD1. CDR1 is KGHSH and CDR2 is LQKENI in the germline V gene. Losses at the gene ends were 6 bases for V and 4 bases for J; bases not matched to a gene: 4. The CDR3 runs to 13 residues. The CDR3 loop reads CASSEDRVYGYTF. CDR3 coding DNA: TGTGCCAGCTCTGAGGACAGGGTCTATGGCTACACCTTC.

The rearrangement uses TRBV5-1 and TRBJ1-4; D not resolved. Germline CDR1 is SGHRS and CDR2 is YFSETQ. Trimming left V 1 base short and J 12 bases short, with 16 bases between. The CDR3 has 14 residues. The CDR3 DNA is TGCGCCAGCAGCTTGCAACCGACAACGGTAGAACTGTTTTTT. This translates into CASSLQPTTVELFF.

The chain couples TRBV9 to TRBJ1-1; TRBD1 is a possible D gene (5 bases). CDR3 length: 15 residues. Germline V gives CDR1 SGDLS, CDR2 YYNGEE. V was cut by 0 bases and J by 6 bases, with 15 bases left in between. CDR3 loop: CASSVAGAGRAEAFF. The CDR3, as DNA: TGTGCCAGCAGCGTAGCTGGGGCAGGGAGGGCTGAAGCTTTCTTT.

This chain links TRBV27 with TRBJ2-5; D uncertain. This CDR3 is 14 amino acids long. Germline V gene lookup returns CDR1 MNHEY and CDR2 SMNVEV (reference sequence). The germline V and J ends were trimmed by 2 bases and 1 base, with 8 bases remaining between them. The CDR3 sequence: CASSLQGGQETQYF. The CDR3, as DNA: TGTGCCAGCAGTTTACAAGGCGGCCAAGAGACCCAGTACTTC.

CDR3 coding DNA: TGTGCCAGCAGCCCAAAGGGGCCGGAGACCCAGTACTTC. Translation gives CASSPKGPETQYF. V and J are TRBV7-9 and TRBJ2-5, with D tentatively TRBD1 (5 bases). Trimming took off 5 bases at V and 5 bases at J, with 12 bases between the two ends. The CDR3 has 13 amino acids. Germline loops: CDR1 SEHNR, CDR2 FQNEAQ (reference sequence).

This rearrangement joins TRBV27 to TRBJ2-7, with 8 bases that match TRBD1. Trimming cost V 3 bases and J 3 bases; bases outside gene matches: 1. The CDR3 has 13 amino acids. CDR1 is MNHEY, CDR2 SMNVEV, per germline (reference sequence). The CDR3, as DNA: TGTGCCAGCAGTTTCGACAGGGGCTACGAGCAGTACTTC. It encodes CASSFDRGYEQYF.

The V gene is TRBV27, the J gene TRBJ2-7; 8 nucleotides agree with TRBD2. CDR1 and CDR2 (germline): MNHEY, SMNVEV (reference sequence). This CDR3 has 14 residues. V lost 6 bases, J lost 0 bases, and 4 bases stayed unmatched. The DNA for the CDR3 is TGTGCCAGCAGGGTAGCGGGACTCTCCTACGAGCAGTACTTC. Amino acid sequence: CASRVAGLSYEQYF.

The CDR3 loop is CASSDSEGSAAFF. The CDR3 nucleotides are TGTGCCAGCAGTGACTCGGAGGGGAGCGCAGCTTTCTTT. The chain couples TRBV6-4 to TRBJ1-1; D might be TRBD1 (5 bases). V lost 0 bases and J lost 10, with 12 bases in between. The length of the CDR3 is 13 residues. Germline lookup yields CDR1 MRHNA and CDR2 SNTAGT.

This chain uses TRBV14 with TRBJ1-1; 9 bases map to TRBD1. The germline gives CDR1 SGHDN, CDR2 FVKESK. J lost 10 bases, V lost 4 bases, and 10 bases had no gene match. CDR3 length: 14 amino acids. CDR3 region: CASSPRLTGGRAFF. The CDR3 coding sequence is TGTGCCAGCAGCCCTCGGCTCACAGGGGGCCGAGCTTTCTTT.

V gene TRBV7-3 combines with J gene TRBJ2-3; 15 positions agree with TRBD2. Germline CDR1 is SGHTA and CDR2 is FQGTGA. The CDR3 sequence is 16 residues long. J lost 7 bases, V lost 5 bases, and 7 bases had no gene match. The CDR3 coding sequence is TGTGCCAGCAGCCCCGGGACTAGCGGGGGGAGGTATACGCAGTATTTT. It specifies CASSPGTSGGRYTQYF.

The chain uses TRBV11-3 and TRBJ1-1; D uncertain. The germline V gene encodes CDR1 SGHNT and CDR2 YENEEA. Trimming shortened V by 1 base and J by 1 base, and 4 bases separated the two germline ends. The CDR3 extends over 13 amino acids. CDR3 bases: TGTGCCAGCAGCTTAGCAGAGAACACTGAAGCTTTCTTT. Protein product: CASSLAENTEAFF.

This clone was recorded only once. This rearrangement joins TRBV9 to TRBJ1-1; the D gene is possibly TRBD1 (6 bases). This CDR3 is 13 amino acids long. Trimming removed 0 bases at V and 8 bases at J, with 11 bases between. CDR1 SGDLS and CDR2 YYNGEE come from the germline V gene. The CDR3 DNA is TGTGCCAGCAGCGTAGGTGGAGACAGGGAAGCTTTCTTT. Encoded protein: CASSVGGDREAFF.

V is TRBV6-6 and J is TRBJ2-5; TRBD1 agrees at 10 bases. V lost 2 bases to trimming and J lost 5 bases; unmatched junction nucleotides: 2. The CDR3 contains 14 residues. Germline loops: CDR1 MNHNY, CDR2 SVGAGI (reference sequence). The CDR3, as DNA: TGTGCCAGCAGTTACCCGGGACAGGGGGAGACCCAGTACTTC. It codes for CASSYPGQGETQYF.

This chain links TRBV11-2 with TRBJ2-7, with no clear D. CDR3 length: 15 amino acids. Germline V gene sequence: CDR1 SGHAT, CDR2 FQNNGV. Between the trimmed V and J ends, which lost 2 bases and 0 bases, there was a span of 11 bases. CDR3 bases: TGTGCCAGCAGCTTAATGGGCTCGAGCTCCTACGAGCAGTACTTC. The encoded protein is CASSLMGSSSYEQYF.

The chain employs TRBV6-1 and TRBJ1-1; D remains ambiguous. V was pared by 2 bases and J by 6 bases, with 13 bases between. This CDR3 has 14 amino acids. Germline V gene lookup returns CDR1 MNHNS and CDR2 SASEGT. CDR3 loop: CASSEFGLKAEAFF. CDR3 nucleotides: TGTGCCAGCAGTGAATTTGGACTCAAGGCTGAAGCTTTCTTT.

This clone was counted a single time. V gene TRBV7-8 combines with J gene TRBJ2-5, with D perhaps TRBD1 (6 bases). The CDR3 consists of 14 residues. Germline CDR1 reads SGHVS; CDR2 reads FQNEAQ. V gave up 1 base and J gave up 4 bases, with 10 bases separating them. The CDR3 DNA is TGTGCCAGCAGCTTAGGGGGCAGGGGAGAGACCCAGTACTTC. Translating gives CASSLGGRGETQYF.

The J gene is TRBJ2-1, the V gene TRBV7-3; tentatively, D is TRBD2 (6 bases). The CDR3 is made up of 15 amino acids. Germline loops: CDR1 SGHTA, CDR2 FQGTGA. V was cut by 0 bases and J by 3 bases, with 9 bases left in between. CDR3 sequence (DNA): TGTGCCAGCAGCTTAACAACTAGCATCTACAATGAGCAGTTCTTC. Its protein is CASSLTTSIYNEQFF.

The chain is built from TRBV30 and TRBJ2-7, with D possibly TRBD1 on 5 matching bases. The CDR3 is 14 residues long. CDR1 GTSNPN and CDR2 SVGIG come from the germline V gene (reference sequence). Trimming shortened V by 1 base and J by 0 bases, and 10 bases separated the two germline ends. CDR3 in DNA: TGTGCCTGGAGTGGGACACAGAGCTCCTACGAGCAGTACTTC. Translated, it gives CAWSGTQSSYEQYF.

The chain recombines TRBV7-2 with TRBJ2-7, with a weak D call TRBD2 (5 bases). The CDR3 totals 14 residues. The V gene's germline CDR1 is SGHTA and CDR2 FQGNSA. Trimming stripped 1 base from V and 7 bases from J, with 14 bases between. In DNA form, the CDR3 reads TGTGCCAGCAGCTTAGGGACCCCGACGGGGGAGCAGTACTTC. Its translation: CASSLGTPTGEQYF.

V gene TRBV7-8 combines with J gene TRBJ2-5, with 9 bases fitting TRBD2. The CDR3 totals 18 residues. The J segment lost 0 bases and the V segment lost 1 base, leaving 9 bases of the junction unmatched. Per germline, CDR1 SGHVS and CDR2 FQNEAQ. The CDR3 is CASSLGASGDLYQETQYF. The CDR3 bases are TGTGCCAGCAGCTTAGGGGCTAGCGGGGACTTGTACCAAGAGACCCAGTACTTC.

The CDR3 reads CASSSPSSDTQYF. CDR3 sequence (DNA): TGTGCCAGCAGCTCCCCCAGTTCGGATACGCAGTATTTT. V is TRBV7-8 and J is TRBJ2-3; D is undetermined. Germline CDR1 and CDR2: SGHVS and FQNEAQ. There are 13 residues in the CDR3. V lost 4 bases, J lost 6 bases, and 11 bases lay in between. The variable domain in full, with the rest retrieved from reference TRBV7-8 and TRBJ2-3, is GAGVSQSPRYKVAKRGQDVALRCDPISGHVSLFWYQQALGQGPEFLTYFQNEAQLDKSGLPSDRFFAERPEGSVSTLKIQRTQQEDSAVYLCASSSPSSDTQYFGPGTRLTVL.

The genes are TRBV27 and TRBJ2-4; D possibly corresponds to TRBD1 (6 bases). The CDR3 spans 16 residues. CDR1 is MNHEY, CDR2 SMNVEV, per germline (reference sequence). With 0 bases removed from V and 0 bases from J, the gap between germline ends came to 9 bases. CDR3 residues: CASSLSQGIAKNIQYF. Here the CDR3 DNA reads TGTGCCAGCAGTTTATCCCAGGGGATAGCCAAAAACATTCAGTACTTC.

The gene calls are TRBV27 and TRBJ2-7, with TRBD1 matching over 10 bases. With V trimmed by 2 bases and J by 0 bases, 1 base remained unmatched. This CDR3 has 15 amino acids. Per the germline V gene, CDR1 is MNHEY and CDR2 is SMNVEV (reference sequence). The CDR3 loop is CASSLGTGASYEQYF. For the CDR3, the DNA is TGTGCCAGCAGTTTAGGGACAGGGGCCTCCTACGAGCAGTACTTC.

This sequence joins TRBV7-2 and TRBJ2-1; maybe TRBD2 (5 bases). Deletions cut 7 bases from V and 2 bases from J, with 12 bases between. CDR1 SGHTA and CDR2 FQGNSA come from the germline V gene. The CDR3 loop spans 14 amino acids. The CDR3 nucleotides read TGTGCCAGCAACACACCTAGCCCCTACAATGAGCAGTTCTTC. Amino acids: CASNTPSPYNEQFF.

The chain has TRBV4-2 and TRBJ1-3; D might be TRBD1 (5 bases). The CDR3 length is 16 residues. Germline lookup yields CDR1 LGHNA and CDR2 YNFKEQ. Trimming shortened V by 3 bases and J by 0 bases, and 12 bases separated the two germline ends. The CDR3: CASSQIQGLSGNTIYF. The CDR3 DNA follows: TGTGCCAGCAGCCAGATCCAGGGCCTCTCTGGAAACACCATATATTTT.

The genes are TRBV7-6 and TRBJ1-5; D remains ambiguous. Germline CDR1 is SGHVS and CDR2 is FNYEAQ. V was cut by 1 base and J by 7 bases, with 8 bases left in between. CDR3 length: 13 amino acids. The CDR3 is CASSLEPGQPQHF. The DNA for the CDR3 is TGTGCCAGCAGCTTAGAGCCCGGGCAGCCCCAGCATTTT.

V usage is TRBV28 and J usage is TRBJ2-7; possible D gene TRBD2, 5 bases. The CDR3 contains 14 residues. Trimming cost V 5 bases and J 6 bases, with 17 bases left between them. Germline CDR1 and CDR2: MDHEN and SYDVKM. The CDR3, as DNA: TGTGCCAGCAGTCTCCGCGGGCCAGGTCGCGAGCAGTACTTC. This sequence encodes CASSLRGPGREQYF. Full variable domain (outside the CDR3, taken from reference TRBV28 and TRBJ2-7): DVKVTQSSRYLVKRTGEKVFLECVQDMDHENMFWYRQDPGLGLRLIYFSYDVKMKEKGDIPEGYSVSREKKERFSLILESASTNQTSMYLCASSLRGPGREQYFGPGTRLTVT.

The chain combines TRBV27 with TRBJ1-2, with TRBD1 as a possible D gene (5 bases). Trimming stripped 0 bases from V and 5 bases from J, with 7 bases between. The CDR3 spans 13 residues. CDR1 and CDR2 (germline): MNHEY, SMNVEV (reference sequence). DNA of the CDR3: TGTGCCAGCAGTTTATCCGGGGGTTATGGCTACACCTTC. Amino acids: CASSLSGGYGYTF.

The rearrangement links TRBV18 to TRBJ2-5, with D perhaps matching TRBD2 (6 bases). Trimming took off 7 bases at V and 6 bases at J, with 18 bases between the two ends. The CDR3 extends over 14 amino acids. Germline loops: CDR1 KGHSH, CDR2 LQKENI. The CDR3, as DNA: TGTGCCAGCTTGGAGGGTAGTAATCTGAAGACCCAGTACTTC. Protein: CASLEGSNLKTQYF.

The V call is TRBV13, the J call TRBJ1-1, with D perhaps matching TRBD1 (6 bases). CDR3 length: 14 amino acids. Germline V gene lookup returns CDR1 PRHDT and CDR2 FYEKMQ (reference sequence). The ends were cut back, 5 bases at V and 0 bases at J, with 10 bases in the middle. CDR3 sequence: CASSPQGVNTEAFF. The DNA for the CDR3 is TGTGCCAGCAGCCCACAGGGTGTGAACACTGAAGCTTTCTTT.